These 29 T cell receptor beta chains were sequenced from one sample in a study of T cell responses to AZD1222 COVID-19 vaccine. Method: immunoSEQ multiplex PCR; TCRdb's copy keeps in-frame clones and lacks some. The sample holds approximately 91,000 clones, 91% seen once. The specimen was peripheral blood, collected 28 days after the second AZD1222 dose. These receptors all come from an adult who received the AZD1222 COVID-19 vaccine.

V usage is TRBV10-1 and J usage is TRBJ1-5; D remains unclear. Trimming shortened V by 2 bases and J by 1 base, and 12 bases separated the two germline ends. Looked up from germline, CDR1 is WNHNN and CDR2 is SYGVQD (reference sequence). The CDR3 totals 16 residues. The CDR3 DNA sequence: TGCGCCAGCAGTGAGAGGTCCAGAGAGAGCAATCAGCCCCAGCATTTT. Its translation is CASSERSRESNQPQHF.

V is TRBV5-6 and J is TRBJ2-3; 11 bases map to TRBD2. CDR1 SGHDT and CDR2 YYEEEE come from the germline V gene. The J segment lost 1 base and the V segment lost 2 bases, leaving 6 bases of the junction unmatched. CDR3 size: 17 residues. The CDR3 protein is CASSLPLAGDGTDTQYF. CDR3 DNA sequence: TGTGCCAGCAGCTTACCACTAGCGGGAGACGGCACAGATACGCAGTATTTT.

The CDR3 sequence: CATQGGAETQYF. As DNA, the CDR3 is TGTGCCACCCAAGGGGGGGCAGAGACCCAGTACTTC. The V and J genes are TRBV12-3 or TRBV12-4 and TRBJ2-5; D perhaps matches TRBD2 (7 bases). Trimming pared 10 bases from V and 4 bases from J, leaving 13 bases between. CDR3 size: 12 residues.

The CDR3 loop is CASSYRGASEAFF. As DNA, the CDR3 is TGTGCCAGCAGTTACAGGGGGGCGAGTGAAGCTTTCTTT. The chain employs TRBV6-5 and TRBJ1-1; possible D gene TRBD1, 6 bases. Deletions cut 2 bases from V and 7 bases from J, with 11 bases between. The germline V gene has CDR1 MNHEY and CDR2 SVGAGI. The CDR3 length is 13 residues.

CDR3 in amino acids: CASSQDDLGTGPTEAFF. CDR3 coding DNA: TGTGCCAGCAGCCAAGATGATTTGGGGACAGGGCCCACTGAAGCTTTCTTT. The V and J genes are TRBV3-1 (or the pseudogene TRBV3-2) and TRBJ1-1, with 9 bases fitting TRBD1. V lost 0 bases and J lost 4; bases outside the gene matches: 9. Germline V gene lookup returns CDR1 LGHDT and CDR2 YNNKEL (reference sequence). The CDR3 covers 17 residues.

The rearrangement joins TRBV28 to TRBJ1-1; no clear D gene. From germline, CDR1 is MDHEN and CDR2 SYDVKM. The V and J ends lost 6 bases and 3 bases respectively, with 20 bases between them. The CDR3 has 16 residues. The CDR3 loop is CASSPGDSDGYTEAFF. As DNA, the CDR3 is TGTGCCAGCAGCCCAGGCGACTCTGACGGGTACACTGAAGCTTTCTTT.

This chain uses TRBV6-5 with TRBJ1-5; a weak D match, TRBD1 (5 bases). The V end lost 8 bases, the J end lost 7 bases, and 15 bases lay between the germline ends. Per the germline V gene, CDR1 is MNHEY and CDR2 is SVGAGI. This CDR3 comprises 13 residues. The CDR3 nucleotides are TGTGCCAGCGCGGGCAGGGCAGACCAGCCCCAGCATTTT. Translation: CASAGRADQPQHF.

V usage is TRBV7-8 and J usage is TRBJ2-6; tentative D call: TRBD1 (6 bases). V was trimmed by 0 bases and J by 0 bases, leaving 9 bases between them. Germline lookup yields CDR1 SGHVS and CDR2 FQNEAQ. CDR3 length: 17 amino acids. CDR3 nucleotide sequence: TGTGCCAGCAGCTTAGCAGGGGGTACCTCTGGGGCCAACGTCCTGACTTTC. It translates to CASSLAGGTSGANVLTF.

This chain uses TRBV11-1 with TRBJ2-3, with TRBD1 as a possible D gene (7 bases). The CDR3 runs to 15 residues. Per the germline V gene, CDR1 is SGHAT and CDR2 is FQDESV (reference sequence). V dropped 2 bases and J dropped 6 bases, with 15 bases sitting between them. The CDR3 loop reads CASSLLAGGYDTQYF. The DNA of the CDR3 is TGTGCCAGCAGCTTACTGGCAGGGGGGTACGATACGCAGTATTTT.

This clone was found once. The CDR3 is CASSTGGNEKLFF. CDR3 bases: TGTGCCAGCTCAACGGGAGGTAATGAAAAACTGTTTTTT. J is TRBJ1-4 and V is TRBV18; D is unclear. The CDR3 spans 13 residues. Germline V gene sequence: CDR1 KGHSH, CDR2 LQKENI. Trimming removed 5 bases from V and 4 bases from J, with 8 bases in between.

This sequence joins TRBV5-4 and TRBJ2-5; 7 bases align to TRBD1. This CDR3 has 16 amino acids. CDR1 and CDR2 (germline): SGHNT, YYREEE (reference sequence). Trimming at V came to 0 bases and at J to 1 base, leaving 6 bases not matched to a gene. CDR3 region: CASSLARTGGQETQYF. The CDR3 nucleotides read TGTGCCAGCAGCTTGGCCAGGACAGGCGGCCAAGAGACCCAGTACTTC.

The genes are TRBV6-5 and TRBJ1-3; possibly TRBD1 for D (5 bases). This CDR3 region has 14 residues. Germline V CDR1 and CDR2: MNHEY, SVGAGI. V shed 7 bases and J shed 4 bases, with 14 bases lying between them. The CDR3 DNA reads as TGTGCCAGCAAGACCGGGACTGTAGGAAACACCATATATTTT. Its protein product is CASKTGTVGNTIYF.

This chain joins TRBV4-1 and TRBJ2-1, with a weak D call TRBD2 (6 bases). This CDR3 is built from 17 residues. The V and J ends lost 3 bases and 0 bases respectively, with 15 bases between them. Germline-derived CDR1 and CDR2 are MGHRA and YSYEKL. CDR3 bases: TGCGCCAGCAGCCAGATTAGACTAGTCCGCTCCTACAATGAGCAGTTCTTC. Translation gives CASSQIRLVRSYNEQFF.

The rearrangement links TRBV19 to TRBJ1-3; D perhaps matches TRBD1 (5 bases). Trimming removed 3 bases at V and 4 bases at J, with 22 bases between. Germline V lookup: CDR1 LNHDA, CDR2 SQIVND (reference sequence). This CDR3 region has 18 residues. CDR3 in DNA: TGTGCCAGTAGTATTCTGCGATCCGGGGGAGGAACGGGAAACACCATATATTTT. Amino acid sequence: CASSILRSGGGTGNTIYF.

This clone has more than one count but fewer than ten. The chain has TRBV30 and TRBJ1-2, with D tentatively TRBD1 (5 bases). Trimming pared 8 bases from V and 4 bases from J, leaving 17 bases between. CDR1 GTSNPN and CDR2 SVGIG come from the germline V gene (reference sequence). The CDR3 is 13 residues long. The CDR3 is CAGEQEIIYGYTF. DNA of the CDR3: TGTGCCGGGGAACAGGAAATAATCTATGGCTACACCTTC.

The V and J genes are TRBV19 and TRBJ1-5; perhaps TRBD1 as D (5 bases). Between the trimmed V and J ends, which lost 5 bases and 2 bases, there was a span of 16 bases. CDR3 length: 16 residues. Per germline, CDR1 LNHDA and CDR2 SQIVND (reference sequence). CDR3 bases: TGTGCCAGTAGTCCCCAGGGTGCCCGGGGCAATCAGCCCCAGCATTTT. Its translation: CASSPQGARGNQPQHF.

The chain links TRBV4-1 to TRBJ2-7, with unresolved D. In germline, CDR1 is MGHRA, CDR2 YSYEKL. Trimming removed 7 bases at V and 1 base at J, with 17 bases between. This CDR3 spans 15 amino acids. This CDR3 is CASTPSASLSYEQYF. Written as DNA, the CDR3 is TGCGCCAGCACACCCTCGGCTTCCCTGTCCTACGAGCAGTACTTC.

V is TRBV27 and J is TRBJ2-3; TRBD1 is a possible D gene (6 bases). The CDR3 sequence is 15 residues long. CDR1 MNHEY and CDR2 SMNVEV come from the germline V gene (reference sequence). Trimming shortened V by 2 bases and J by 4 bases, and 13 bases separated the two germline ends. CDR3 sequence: CASSLTGPFPDTQYF. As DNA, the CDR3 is TGTGCCAGCAGTTTAACAGGGCCCTTCCCAGATACGCAGTATTTT.

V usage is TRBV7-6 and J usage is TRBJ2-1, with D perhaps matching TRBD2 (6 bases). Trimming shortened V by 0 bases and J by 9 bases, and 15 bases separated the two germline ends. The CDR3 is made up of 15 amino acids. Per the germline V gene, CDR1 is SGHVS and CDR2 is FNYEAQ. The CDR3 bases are TGTGCCAGCAGCTTAGCGGGAGGCGCACCGTCTGAGCAGTTCTTC. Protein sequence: CASSLAGGAPSEQFF.

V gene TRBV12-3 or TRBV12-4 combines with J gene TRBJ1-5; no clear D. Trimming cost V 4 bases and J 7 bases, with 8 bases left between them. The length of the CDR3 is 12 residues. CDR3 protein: CASSSERQPQHF. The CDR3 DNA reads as TGTGCCAGCAGTTCGGAGAGACAGCCCCAGCATTTT.

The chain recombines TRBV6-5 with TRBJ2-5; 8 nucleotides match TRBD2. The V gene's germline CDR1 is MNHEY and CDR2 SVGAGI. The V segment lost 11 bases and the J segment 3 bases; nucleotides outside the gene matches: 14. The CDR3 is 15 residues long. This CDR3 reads CAAGAGLAGEETQYF. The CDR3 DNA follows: TGTGCCGCTGGTGCCGGGCTAGCGGGTGAAGAGACCCAGTACTTC.

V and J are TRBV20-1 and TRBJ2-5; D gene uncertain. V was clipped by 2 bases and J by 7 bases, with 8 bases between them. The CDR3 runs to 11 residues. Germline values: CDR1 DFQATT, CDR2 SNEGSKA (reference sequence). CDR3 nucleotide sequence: TGCAGTGCTAGACAGCAAACGACCCAGTACTTC. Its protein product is CSARQQTTQYF.

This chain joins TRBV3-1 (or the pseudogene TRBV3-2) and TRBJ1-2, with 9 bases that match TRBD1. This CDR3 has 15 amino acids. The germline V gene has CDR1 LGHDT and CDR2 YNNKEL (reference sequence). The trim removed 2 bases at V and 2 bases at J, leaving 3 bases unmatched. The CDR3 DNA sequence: TGTGCCAGCAGCCAACAGACAGGGGGAAACTATGGCTACACCTTC. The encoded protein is CASSQQTGGNYGYTF.

CDR3 in amino acids: CASSLVGQSYTF. The CDR3 nucleotides read TGTGCCAGCAGTTTAGTTGGCCAAAGCTACACCTTC. The V gene is TRBV28, the J gene TRBJ1-2; unclear D gene. V lost 2 bases and J 9 bases, leaving 10 bases between the germline ends. This CDR3 region has 12 residues. Germline V lookup: CDR1 MDHEN, CDR2 SYDVKM.

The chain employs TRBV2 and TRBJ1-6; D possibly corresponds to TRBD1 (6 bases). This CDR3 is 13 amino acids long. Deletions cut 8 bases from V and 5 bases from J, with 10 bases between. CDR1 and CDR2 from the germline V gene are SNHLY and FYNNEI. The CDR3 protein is CASGGTNNSPLHF. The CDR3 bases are TGTGCCAGCGGGGGGACAAATAATTCACCCCTCCACTTT.

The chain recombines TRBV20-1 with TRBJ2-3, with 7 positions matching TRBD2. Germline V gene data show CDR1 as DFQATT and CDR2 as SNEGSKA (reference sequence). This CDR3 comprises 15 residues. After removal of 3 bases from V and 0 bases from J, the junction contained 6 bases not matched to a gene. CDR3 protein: CSASWAGESTDTQYF. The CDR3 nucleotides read TGCAGTGCTAGTTGGGCGGGGGAGAGCACAGATACGCAGTATTTT.

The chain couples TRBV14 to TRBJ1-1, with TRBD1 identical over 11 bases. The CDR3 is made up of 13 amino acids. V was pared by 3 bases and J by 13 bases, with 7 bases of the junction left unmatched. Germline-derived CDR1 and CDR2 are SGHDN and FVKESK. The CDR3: CASSQDRGQYRFF. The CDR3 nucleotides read TGTGCCAGCAGCCAGGACAGGGGGCAATACCGTTTCTTT.

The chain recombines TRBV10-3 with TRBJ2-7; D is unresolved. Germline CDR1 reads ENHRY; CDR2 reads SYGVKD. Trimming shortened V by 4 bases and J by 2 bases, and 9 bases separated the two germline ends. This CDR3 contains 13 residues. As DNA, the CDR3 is TGTGCCATCAGTGTTGACCCAGCCTACGAGCAGTACTTC. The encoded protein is CAISVDPAYEQYF.

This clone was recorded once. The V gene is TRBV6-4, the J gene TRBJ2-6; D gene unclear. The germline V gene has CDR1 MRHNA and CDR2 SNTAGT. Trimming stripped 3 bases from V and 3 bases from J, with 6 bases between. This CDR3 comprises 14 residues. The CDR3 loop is CASSEGFGANVLTF. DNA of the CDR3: TGTGCCAGCAGTGAGGGGTTTGGGGCCAACGTCCTGACTTTC.